The 24 T cell receptor beta chains below come from one sample, sequenced in a study of T cell changes during pregnancy in multiple sclerosis. Sequencing was performed with immunoSEQ multiplex PCR; in TCRdb, only in-frame clones are kept and a portion is missing. The sample contains 73,000 or so clones, roughly 90% of which appear only once. Sequenced material: peripheral blood, taken after pregnancy. These TCRs come from a female donor in good health, enrolled as a control in a pregnancy study.

This clone occurred a few times. J is TRBJ1-1 and V is TRBV5-1; D perhaps matches TRBD1 (6 bases). The CDR3 contains 14 residues. Trimming shortened V by 3 bases and J by 5 bases, and 14 bases separated the two germline ends. Looked up from germline, CDR1 is SGHRS and CDR2 is YFSETQ. CDR3 DNA: TGCGCCAGCAGCTCAGGACAGTCGGGAACTGAAGCTTTCTTT. Encoded protein: CASSSGQSGTEAFF. The full variable domain, completed using reference TRBV5-1 and TRBJ1-1, is KAGVTQTPRYLIKTRGQQVTLSCSPISGHRSVSWYQQTPGQGLQFLFEYFSETQRNKGNFPGRFSGRQFSNSRSEMNVSTLELGDSALYLCASSSGQSGTEAFFGQGTRLTVV.

The rearrangement links TRBV7-2 to TRBJ1-2, with 9 positions matching TRBD1. J was trimmed by 4 bases and V by 2 bases; bases with no gene match: 8. The germline CDR1 and CDR2 sequences are SGHTA and FQGNSA. The CDR3 is made up of 16 amino acids. This CDR3 is CASSLKGTGGGYGYTF. CDR3 coding DNA: TGTGCCAGCAGCTTAAAGGGAACAGGGGGCGGCTATGGCTACACCTTC. The whole variable domain, filled in from reference TRBV7-2 and TRBJ1-2, reads GAGVSQSPSNKVTEKGKDVELRCDPISGHTALYWYRQSLGQGLEFLIYFQGNSAPDKSGLPSDRFSAERTGGSVSTLTIQRTQQEDSAVYLCASSLKGTGGGYGYTFGSGTRLTVV.

This chain uses TRBV7-9 with TRBJ1-4, with 7 nucleotides matching TRBD1. With V trimmed by 0 bases and J by 3 bases, 10 bases remained unmatched. Germline loops: CDR1 SEHNR, CDR2 FQNEAQ (reference sequence). The CDR3 covers 18 residues. The CDR3 bases are TGTGCCAGCAGCTTAGCGCCGACAGGGATAGGGGCTAATGAAAAACTGTTTTTT. Its protein is CASSLAPTGIGANEKLFF.

V and J are TRBV7-2 and TRBJ2-7, with TRBD1 identical over 9 bases. This CDR3 region has 16 residues. After removal of 5 bases from V and 6 bases from J, the junction contained 14 bases not matched to a gene. Looked up from germline, CDR1 is SGHTA and CDR2 is FQGNSA. CDR3 sequence: CASSDRLDRGSREQYF. In DNA form, the CDR3 reads TGTGCCAGCAGCGACCGCCTGGACAGGGGTTCGCGCGAGCAGTACTTC.

This chain joins TRBV18 and TRBJ1-4; 7 bases match TRBD1. This CDR3 is 17 amino acids long. CDR1 is KGHSH, CDR2 LQKENI, per germline. With V trimmed by 5 bases and J by 5 bases, 14 bases remained unmatched. Here the CDR3 DNA reads TGTGCCAGCTCATCAACTGGGATATCGGGACAGAATGAAAAACTGTTTTTT. Translating gives CASSSTGISGQNEKLFF.

A few counts support this clone. V and J are TRBV10-3 and TRBJ1-2; the match to TRBD1 covers 9 bases. Germline assignment: CDR1 ENHRY and CDR2 SYGVKD. V lost 4 bases, J lost 7 bases, and 4 bases stayed unmatched. This CDR3 spans 13 amino acids. CDR3 protein: CAISVDRGFGYTF. As DNA, the CDR3 is TGTGCCATCAGTGTGGACAGGGGATTTGGCTACACCTTC.

This clone was seen only once. The chain has TRBV5-8 and TRBJ2-1, with unresolved D. CDR3 size: 13 residues. V lost 4 bases and J 6 bases, leaving 11 bases between the germline ends. Germline V CDR1 and CDR2: SGHTS, YDEGEE. The CDR3 here is CASSNPGGNEQFF. CDR3 in DNA: TGTGCCAGCAGCAATCCCGGCGGCAATGAGCAGTTCTTC.

This clone was seen only a few times. This sequence joins TRBV11-3 and TRBJ1-2, with no clear D. With 1 base removed from V and 3 bases from J, the gap between germline ends came to 6 bases. The CDR3 length is 13 residues. Germline CDR1 SGHNT, CDR2 YENEEA. As DNA, the CDR3 is TGTGCCAGCAGCTTAGGTCCAGACTATGGCTACACCTTC. Translation: CASSLGPDYGYTF.

V is TRBV29-1 and J is TRBJ2-7; TRBD1 matches 8 bases. V lost 3 bases to trimming and J lost 6 bases; unmatched junction nucleotides: 7. This CDR3 has 13 amino acids. In germline, CDR1 is SQVTM, CDR2 ANQGSEA. The CDR3 loop reads CSVDGQGTAEQYF. The CDR3, as DNA: TGCAGCGTTGACGGACAGGGAACGGCCGAGCAGTACTTC.

The V and J genes are TRBV6-1 and TRBJ2-1; D ambiguous. The CDR3 contains 16 residues. V was cut by 1 base and J by 2 bases, with 12 bases left in between. Germline values: CDR1 MNHNS, CDR2 SASEGT. The CDR3 spells CASSEEAEPTYNEQFF. The DNA for the CDR3 is TGTGCCAGCAGTGAAGAGGCGGAACCTACCTACAATGAGCAGTTCTTC.

The genes are TRBV19 and TRBJ1-5; no firm D call. Trimming pared 5 bases from V and 6 bases from J, leaving 11 bases between. The germline V gene has CDR1 LNHDA and CDR2 SQIVND (reference sequence). The CDR3 loop spans 13 amino acids. CDR3 residues: CASSLGGLQPQHF. The CDR3 bases are TGTGCCAGTAGTCTTGGTGGGCTTCAGCCCCAGCATTTT.

The chain is built from TRBV20-1 and TRBJ2-7; maybe TRBD2 (5 bases). This CDR3 region has 10 residues. V lost 5 bases, J lost 4 bases, and 6 bases lay in between. Germline V gene data show CDR1 as DFQATT and CDR2 as SNEGSKA (reference sequence). The CDR3 protein is CSAGSYEQYF. CDR3 DNA: TGCAGTGCTGGGAGTTACGAGCAGTACTTC.

The chain recombines TRBV4-1 with TRBJ2-7; the D is unclear. Trimming took off 4 bases at V and 2 bases at J, with 12 bases between the two ends. The CDR3 length is 14 residues. Germline V gene sequence: CDR1 MGHRA, CDR2 YSYEKL. The CDR3 region is CASSPFVLPYEQYF. DNA of the CDR3: TGCGCCAGCAGCCCCTTCGTACTTCCCTACGAGCAGTACTTC.

This clone appeared a single time. The chain employs TRBV14 and TRBJ1-2; TRBD1 matches 7 bases. CDR1 and CDR2 from the germline V gene are SGHDN and FVKESK. J was trimmed by 4 bases and V by 0 bases; bases with no gene match: 5. This CDR3 is built from 15 residues. The CDR3 loop is CASSQDWGQSYGYTF. The CDR3, as DNA: TGTGCCAGCAGCCAAGATTGGGGACAGAGCTATGGCTACACCTTC.

This clone has only a few counts. This sequence joins TRBV29-1 and TRBJ2-1, with 10 bases lining up with TRBD1. CDR1 is SQVTM and CDR2 is ANQGSEA in the germline V gene. CDR3 size: 17 residues. Trimming at V came to 0 bases and at J to 1 base, leaving 6 bases not matched to a gene. CDR3 nucleotide sequence: TGCAGCGTTGAAGAATTCGACAGGGGGCTTTCCTACAATGAGCAGTTCTTC. It yields the protein CSVEEFDRGLSYNEQFF.

This chain links TRBV7-2 with TRBJ1-6, with TRBD1 matching over 9 bases. The CDR3 has 15 amino acids. Germline values: CDR1 SGHTA, CDR2 FQGNSA. Trimming cost V 1 base and J 7 bases; bases outside gene matches: 2. The CDR3 spells CASSLDGTGNSPLHF. The CDR3 DNA follows: TGTGCCAGCAGCTTAGATGGGACAGGGAATTCACCCCTCCACTTT.

V and J are TRBV5-1 and TRBJ2-7; 8 nucleotides line up with TRBD2. Unmatched junction bases numbered 5, after V lost 6 bases and J lost 0 bases. The germline CDR1 and CDR2 sequences are SGHRS and YFSETQ. The CDR3 spans 14 residues. The chain's CDR3 is CASKLRGDSYEQYF. CDR3 nucleotide sequence: TGCGCCAGCAAGTTGCGGGGGGACTCCTACGAGCAGTACTTC.

This clone was observed a single time. CDR3 in DNA: TGCGCCAGCAGCTTACAGGGTGGGAATCAGCCCCAGCATTTT. This gives the protein CASSLQGGNQPQHF. The chain uses TRBV5-1 and TRBJ1-5, with D tentatively TRBD1 (6 bases). The CDR3 contains 14 residues. Germline V gene data show CDR1 as SGHRS and CDR2 as YFSETQ. Deletions cut 2 bases from V and 4 bases from J, with 10 bases between.

This clone was recorded once. CDR3 protein: CAWSVRFQGLNTGELFF. As DNA, the CDR3 is TGTGCCTGGAGTGTACGATTCCAGGGTCTGAACACCGGGGAGCTGTTTTTT. The V and J genes are TRBV30 and TRBJ2-2; D might be TRBD1 (5 bases). V was cut by 0 bases and J by 1 base, with 15 bases left in between. The CDR3 has 17 residues. Germline CDR1 reads GTSNPN; CDR2 reads SVGIG (reference sequence).

This rearrangement joins TRBV9 to TRBJ2-2; D uncertain. The CDR3 sequence is 15 residues long. Trimming took off 0 bases at V and 0 bases at J, with 6 bases between the two ends. Germline CDR1 SGDLS, CDR2 YYNGEE. CDR3 sequence (DNA): TGTGCCAGCAGCGTAGACAGCTCGAACACCGGGGAGCTGTTTTTT. This encodes CASSVDSSNTGELFF.

The chain uses TRBV2 and TRBJ1-4; a weak D match, TRBD1 (5 bases). Deletions cut 9 bases from V and 8 bases from J, with 13 bases between. The CDR3 is 12 amino acids. Germline V gene data show CDR1 as SNHLY and CDR2 as FYNNEI. The CDR3 here is CASGTIGEKLFF. The CDR3 DNA follows: TGTGCCAGTGGGACTATAGGAGAAAAACTGTTTTTT.

The genes are TRBV18 and TRBJ1-5; D gene uncertain. The CDR3 sequence is 14 residues long. Trimming cost V 8 bases and J 5 bases, with 16 bases left between them. CDR1 is KGHSH and CDR2 is LQKENI in the germline V gene. CDR3 loop: CASVRTKGDQPQHF. DNA of the CDR3: TGTGCCAGCGTTCGAACGAAAGGAGATCAGCCCCAGCATTTT.

V and J are TRBV4-3 and TRBJ2-3; tentative D call: TRBD1 (6 bases). The V gene's germline CDR1 is LGHNA and CDR2 YSLEER. There are 18 residues in the CDR3. V gave up 1 base and J gave up 2 bases, with 19 bases separating them. CDR3 nucleotide sequence: TGCGCCAGCAGCCAAGTAAACCAGGGGAACCCTTACACAGATACGCAGTATTTT. Residues: CASSQVNQGNPYTDTQYF.

This chain links TRBV27 with TRBJ2-3; 8 positions match TRBD2. Trimming at V came to 6 bases and at J to 5 bases, leaving 7 bases not matched to a gene. The CDR3 runs to 14 residues. Germline-derived CDR1 and CDR2 are MNHEY and SMNVEV (reference sequence). In DNA form, the CDR3 reads TGTGCCAGCAGAGAAGCGGGAGACCTAGATACGCAGTATTTT. This gives the protein CASREAGDLDTQYF.